Presented here are 13 T cell receptor beta chains from one specimen sequenced in a study of cytomegalovirus exposure and HLA in healthy donors (TCRdb year 2017). The method was the immunoSEQ multiplex PCR assay. The multiplex PCR relied on a mix of 60 forward primers for TCR Vbeta segments and 13 reverse primers for TCR Jbeta segments. TCRdb obtained this table from immuneACCESS and retained in-frame rearrangements with V and J assigned. These tables miss some clones; where compared with another copy, unresolved V genes account for less than half of the shortfall, and the remainder is unexplained. Recorded for this sample are over 200,000 clones; around 89% of them occurred a single time. Of the sample, about 1% is held by the ten largest clones. What was sequenced was PBMCs. The receptors come from a woman between 18 and 29 years old in good health and CMV-seronegative.

The chain uses TRBV27 and TRBJ1-3; D may be TRBD1 (6 bases). CDR1 is MNHEY and CDR2 is SMNVEV in the germline V gene (reference sequence). V gave up 5 bases and J gave up 0 bases, with 8 bases separating them. The CDR3 spans 14 residues. CDR3 residues: CASSETGSGNTIYF. The CDR3 nucleotides read TGTGCCAGCAGTGAGACAGGCTCTGGAAACACCATATATTTT.

The chain combines TRBV11-3 with TRBJ2-2; 7 bases agree with TRBD2. V was pared by 6 bases and J by 7 bases, with 2 bases of the junction left unmatched. CDR3 length: 12 residues. The germline gives CDR1 SGHNT, CDR2 YENEEA. This CDR3 is CASRGGSGELFF. As DNA, the CDR3 is TGTGCCAGCAGGGGGGGGAGCGGGGAGCTGTTTTTT. Supplemented by reference TRBV11-3 and TRBJ2-2, the full variable domain reads EAGVVQSPRYKIIEKKQPVAFWCNPISGHNTLYWYLQNLGQGPELLIRYENEEAVDDSQLPKDRFSAERLKGVDSTLKIQPAELGDSAVYLCASRGGSGELFFGEGSRLTVL.

V is TRBV7-2 and J is TRBJ2-3; 7 positions agree with TRBD2. Germline CDR1 reads SGHTA; CDR2 reads FQGNSA. The CDR3 runs to 14 residues. The J segment lost 4 bases and the V segment lost 5 bases, leaving 6 bases of the junction unmatched. The CDR3 spells CASSVETSSDTQYF. DNA of the CDR3: TGTGCCAGCAGCGTAGAGACTAGCTCAGATACGCAGTATTTT.

The chain uses TRBV4-3 and TRBJ2-1, with D perhaps matching TRBD1 (5 bases). Germline values: CDR1 LGHNA, CDR2 YSLEER. The CDR3 consists of 15 residues. The V end lost 1 base, the J end lost 4 bases, and 11 bases lay between the germline ends. As DNA, the CDR3 is TGCGCCAGCAGCCAAGGGACATTAGCATACAATGAGCAGTTCTTC. This sequence encodes CASSQGTLAYNEQFF.

The chain links TRBV4-1 to TRBJ2-7; D is undetermined. Trimming pared 0 bases from V and 6 bases from J, leaving 15 bases between. Per the germline V gene, CDR1 is MGHRA and CDR2 is YSYEKL. There are 15 residues in the CDR3. CDR3 residues: CASSQDRTWLGEQYF. DNA of the CDR3: TGCGCCAGCAGCCAAGACCGAACTTGGCTAGGCGAGCAGTACTTC.

V gene TRBV9 combines with J gene TRBJ2-2; D is perhaps TRBD1 (6 bases). Germline values: CDR1 SGDLS, CDR2 YYNGEE. There are 15 residues in the CDR3. V gave up 4 bases and J gave up 2 bases, with 12 bases separating them. CDR3 protein: CASSIRQDNTGELFF. CDR3 sequence (DNA): TGTGCCAGCAGCATCCGACAGGATAACACCGGGGAGCTGTTTTTT. Based on the CDR3 plus reference TRBV9 and TRBJ2-2, the full variable domain is DSGVTQTPKHLITATGQRVTLRCSPRSGDLSVYWYQQSLDQGLQFLIQYYNGEERAKGNILERFSAQQFPDLHSELNLSSLELGDSALYFCASSIRQDNTGELFFGEGSRLTVL.

The rearrangement links TRBV10-3 to TRBJ2-6, with D perhaps TRBD1 (6 bases). The V end was cut by 5 bases, the J end by 0 bases, with 14 bases between. The CDR3 is made up of 17 amino acids. Germline assignment: CDR1 ENHRY and CDR2 SYGVKD. The CDR3 coding sequence is TGTGCCATCAGTTCCGGGACACTAAGCTCTGGGGCCAACGTCCTGACTTTC. It specifies CAISSGTLSSGANVLTF.

This clone was seen only once. This chain's CDR3 is CASSGQRNTEAFF. The CDR3 DNA follows: TGTGCCAGCAGCGGACAGCGTAACACTGAAGCTTTCTTT. The V call is TRBV6-4, the J call TRBJ1-1; a weak D match, TRBD1 (6 bases). The CDR3 extends over 13 amino acids. Trimming left V 6 bases short and J 2 bases short, with 10 bases between. Looked up from germline, CDR1 is MRHNA and CDR2 is SNTAGT.

The gene calls are TRBV7-2 and TRBJ2-7; D unresolved. This CDR3 is 12 amino acids long. From germline, CDR1 is SGHTA and CDR2 FQGNSA. V dropped 3 bases and J dropped 3 bases, with 6 bases sitting between them. CDR3 coding DNA: TGTGCCAGCAGCTTTACAAACTACGAGCAGTACTTC. This translates into CASSFTNYEQYF.

In nucleotides, the CDR3 is TGTGCCAGCAGCTTGACAGGGCGGGCGGATACGCAGTATTTT. Residues: CASSLTGRADTQYF. The gene calls are TRBV7-7 and TRBJ2-3; 7 bases are a match to TRBD1. V shed 3 bases and J 6 bases; nucleotides not matched to a gene: 6. The CDR3 totals 14 residues. Germline CDR1 SSHAT, CDR2 FNYEAQ (reference sequence).

This sequence joins TRBV11-1 and TRBJ2-1, with 9 bases lining up with TRBD2. The CDR3 has 16 residues. The germline V gene has CDR1 SGHAT and CDR2 FQDESV (reference sequence). V was clipped by 8 bases and J by 3 bases; unmatched bases: 11. The CDR3 loop is CASGVMLAGVYNEQFF. The CDR3 region has the DNA TGTGCCAGCGGCGTGATGTTAGCGGGGGTCTACAATGAGCAGTTCTTC. Full variable domain (outside the CDR3, taken from reference TRBV11-1 and TRBJ2-1): EAEVAQSPRYKITEKSQAVAFWCDPISGHATLYWYRQILGQGPELLVQFQDESVVDDSQLPKDRFSAERLKGVDSTLKIQPAELGDSAMYLCASGVMLAGVYNEQFFGPGTRLTVL.

This clone was seen only a few times. The rearrangement joins TRBV7-9 to TRBJ2-7; tentative D call: TRBD2 (5 bases). The V end lost 5 bases, the J end lost 1 base, and 21 bases lay between the germline ends. Germline loops: CDR1 SEHNR, CDR2 FQNEAQ (reference sequence). This CDR3 is 17 amino acids long. This chain's CDR3 is CASSPLIFGEGSYEQYF. Here the CDR3 DNA reads TGTGCCAGCAGCCCCCTTATTTTCGGGGAAGGATCCTACGAGCAGTACTTC.

The chain recombines TRBV7-6 with TRBJ2-7; possibly TRBD2 for D (6 bases). The V and J ends lost 2 bases and 4 bases respectively, with 12 bases between them. This CDR3 comprises 14 residues. Germline CDR1 reads SGHVS; CDR2 reads FNYEAQ. CDR3 coding DNA: TGTGCCAGCAGCTTACTGGTGGGGGGTTACGAGCAGTACTTC. Translation gives CASSLLVGGYEQYF. Full variable domain (missing parts from reference TRBV7-6 and TRBJ2-7): GAGVSQSPRYKVTKRGQDVALRCDPISGHVSLYWYRQALGQGPEFLTYFNYEAQQDKSGLPNDRFSAERPEGSISTLTIQRTEQRDSAMYRCASSLLVGGYEQYFGPGTRLTVT.